This is a list of T cell receptor beta chains from one sample in a study of OX40 agonist ivuxolimab in advanced cancers. Clones were read by immunoSEQ multiplex PCR, and TCRdb kept only the in-frame ones, dropping some. The sample has roughly 91,000 clones, about 96% seen once; the top ten hold roughly 2.1%. The sequencing used CD4+ or CD8+ T cells sorted from blood, collected in a trial of the OX40 agonist ivuxolimab. The receptors come from an adult with an advanced solid tumor such as melanoma, head and neck, liver or kidney cancer. Both conserved end residues are part of each CDR3. Each record gives: D gene, J gene, V gene, clone size, CDR3 DNA, CDR3 protein. D genes are given only for firm matches. Size values are once, few and many counts, or a class for expanded clones, and some rows have none.

- TRBJ2-7 TRBV5-6 - TGTGCCAGCAGCAGCTCCTACGAGCAGTACTTC CASSSSYEQYF
- TRBJ1-4 TRBV5-4 - TGTGCCAGCGCACTTACGGGGGAGGGCCCCTTTAATGAAAAACTGTTTTTT CASALTGEGPFNEKLFF
- TRBJ2-1 TRBV9 - TGTGCCAGCAGCGTTGAGGGGGAACCCGAATACAATGAGCAGTTCTTC CASSVEGEPEYNEQFF
- TRBJ2-4 TRBV5-6 - TGTGCCAGCAGCTTCGGAAACATTCAGTACTTC CASSFGNIQYF
- TRBJ1-1 TRBV28 - TGTGCCAGCACGTCCTTGGGGAACACTGAAGCTTTCTTT CASTSLGNTEAFF
- TRBJ2-7 TRBV4-1 - TGCGCCAGCAGCCAAAAGGAGCGCTACGAGCAGTACTTC CASSQKERYEQYF
TRBD1 TRBJ1-4 TRBV4-1 - TGCGCCAGCAGCCAATTCCCGGGACAGGGCACTGAAAAACTGTTTTTT CASSQFPGQGTEKLFF
- TRBJ1-6 TRBV7-9 - TGTGCCAGCAGCTTAGATGGCGTAACCCTCCACTTT CASSLDGVTLHF
- TRBJ1-5 TRBV27 - TGTGCCAGCAGTTTAACTCGTGGGCCCCAGCATTTT CASSLTRGPQHF
- TRBJ2-2 TRBV19 - TGTGCCAGTAGTATCATAAGCGTTCGGGACACCGGGGAGCTGTTTTTT CASSIISVRDTGELFF
TRBD2 TRBJ2-2 TRBV7-2 - TGTGCCAGCAGGTCCGGGGGGGCCGGGGAGCTGTTTTTT CASRSGGAGELFF
TRBD1 TRBJ1-1 TRBV7-9 - TGTGCCAGCAGCTTACCCGGGACAGGGCCCATGAACACTGAAGCTTTCTTT CASSLPGTGPMNTEAFF
- TRBJ2-2 TRBV7-6 - TGTGCCAGCAGCTATACCGGGAGCCCCACCGGGGAGCTGTTTTTT CASSYTGSPTGELFF
- TRBJ2-7 TRBV9 once TGTGCCAGCAGCGTAAGGGACTCAACCTACGAGCAGTACTTC CASSVRDSTYEQYF
- TRBJ1-1 TRBV4-3 - TGCGCCAGCAGCCAAGATTACGCCACCTACACTGAAGCTTTCTTT CASSQDYATYTEAFF
- TRBJ1-1 TRBV9 - TGTGCCAGCAGCGTAGCCGGGAACACTGAAGCTTTCTTT CASSVAGNTEAFF
TRBD1 TRBJ2-7 TRBV19 - TGTGCCAGTAGTCCGGGACAGGATTACGAGCAGTACTTC CASSPGQDYEQYF
- TRBJ1-4 TRBV7-9 - TGTGCCAGCAGCTTACCCGACAGCCCAACTAATGAAAAACTGTTTTTT CASSLPDSPTNEKLFF
- TRBJ2-6 TRBV7-9 - TGTGCCAGCAGCCCCCTGCGCGGGGACACTTACTCTGGGGCCAACGTCCTGACTTTC CASSPLRGDTYSGANVLTF
TRBD2 TRBJ2-1 TRBV5-1 - TGCGCCAGCAGCTTGACGGCTAGCGGGAGCAAGGGGGATGAGCAGTTCTTC CASSLTASGSKGDEQFF
- TRBJ2-7 TRBV5-6 few TGTGCCAGCAGCTTAGAGGTTGCCTCCTACGAGCAGTACTTC CASSLEVASYEQYF
- TRBJ2-7 TRBV6-6 - TGTGCCAGCACCCCCTTTGGGGTGAACGAGCAGTACTTC CASTPFGVNEQYF
- TRBJ2-1 TRBV9 - TGTGCCAGCAGCGTAGATGGGGGGCGGAATGAGCAGTTCTTC CASSVDGGRNEQFF
- TRBJ2-5 TRBV5-4 - TGTGCCAGCAGCCGACCTTTGTTTCAGGGAGAAGAGACCCAGTACTTC CASSRPLFQGEETQYF
TRBD1 TRBJ1-1 TRBV7-6 - TGTGCCAGCAGCTTAGGACAGGGACGAACTGAAGCTTTCTTT CASSLGQGRTEAFF
- TRBJ1-5 TRBV19 - TGTGCCAGTAGTATAGGATCATATAGCAATCAGCCCCAGCATTTT CASSIGSYSNQPQHF
- TRBJ1-6 TRBV5-5 - TGTGCCAGCAGCAAGGATACCTTGAGCTCCTATAATTCACCCCTCCACTTT CASSKDTLSSYNSPLHF
- TRBJ2-1 TRBV5-5 once TGTGCCAGCAGCTACAGCGGGACACCAGAATTCCAGGGGGCCTACAATGAGCAGTTCTTC CASSYSGTPEFQGAYNEQFF
TRBD2 TRBJ2-3 TRBV7-3 - TGTGCCAGCAGCCCCGGGACTAGCGACACAGATACGCAGTATTTT CASSPGTSDTDTQYF